This TCR beta chain is drawn from a study of T cells in localized non-small cell lung cancer. The CDR3 is made up of 14 amino acids. The trim removed 11 bases at V and 3 bases at J, leaving 11 bases unmatched. CDR1 and CDR2 (germline): MNHEY, SMNVEV (reference sequence). Assay: immunoSEQ multiplex PCR; the TCRdb copy retains only in-frame clones and omits some. The sample lists approximately 83,000 clones, under 95% occurring once. The TCR comes from a woman between 35 and 70 years old with stage II squamous cell lung carcinoma. Source: PBMCs, taken before any cancer treatment. The genes are TRBV27 and TRBJ2-7; 9 bases line up with TRBD2. The CDR3 region is CACSPSGTIYEQYF. In DNA, the CDR3 is TGTGCCTGTTCCCCTAGCGGGACAATCTACGAGCAGTACTTC.